One sample yielded the 25 T cell receptor beta chains listed below, sequenced in a study of cytotoxic CD8 clonotypes in ibrutinib-treated CLL. The assay was immunoSEQ multiplex PCR, and TCRdb's table has in-frame clones only and misses some. The sample has approximately 74,000 clones; more than 75% are singletons. The sequences come from PBMCs, collected at disease progression, from a patient treated with ibrutinib. The source of these receptors is a human donor with chronic lymphocytic leukemia.

The chain combines TRBV6-1 with TRBJ2-7; no reliable D call. The CDR3 has 13 amino acids. V was cut by 4 bases and J by 0 bases, with 7 bases left in between. Germline V gene lookup returns CDR1 MNHNS and CDR2 SASEGT. The CDR3 region is CASSGHSSYEQYF. DNA of the CDR3: TGTGCCAGCAGTGGTCACAGCTCCTACGAGCAGTACTTC.

V is TRBV6-1 and J is TRBJ1-4, with D unclear. Germline loops: CDR1 MNHNS, CDR2 SASEGT. This CDR3 has 13 amino acids. V dropped 2 bases and J dropped 8 bases, with 9 bases sitting between them. CDR3 loop: CASSEFVWEKLFF. CDR3 nucleotide sequence: TGTGCCAGCAGTGAATTTGTCTGGGAAAAACTGTTTTTT.

The chain recombines TRBV2 with TRBJ1-2, with D possibly being TRBD1 (6 bases). In germline, CDR1 is SNHLY, CDR2 FYNNEI. Trimming pared 5 bases from V and 5 bases from J, leaving 12 bases between. The CDR3 has 13 residues. CDR3 nucleotide sequence: TGTGCCAGCAGTTCACAAGGGACATATGGCTACACCTTC. Its protein is CASSSQGTYGYTF.

The rearrangement uses TRBV19 and TRBJ2-1; tentatively, D is TRBD2 (5 bases). CDR3 length: 15 amino acids. Germline CDR1 reads LNHDA; CDR2 reads SQIVND (reference sequence). V gave up 4 bases and J gave up 0 bases, with 10 bases separating them. The CDR3 loop is CASSTGWSSYNEQFF. The CDR3 bases are TGTGCCAGTAGTACGGGGTGGAGCTCCTACAATGAGCAGTTCTTC.

The chain carries TRBV19 and TRBJ1-5, with a tentative D call TRBD1 (6 bases). Per the germline V gene, CDR1 is LNHDA and CDR2 is SQIVND (reference sequence). There are 15 residues in the CDR3. With 8 bases removed from V and 6 bases from J, the gap between germline ends came to 20 bases. Here the CDR3 DNA reads TGTGCCAGTCAACTTTTACAGGGCAAGGGTCAGCCCCAGCATTTT. Amino acid sequence: CASQLLQGKGQPQHF.

The chain carries TRBV18 and TRBJ2-1; maybe TRBD1 (6 bases). Trimming left V 2 bases short and J 7 bases short, with 12 bases between. The CDR3 runs to 14 residues. Germline CDR1 is KGHSH and CDR2 is LQKENI. In DNA, the CDR3 is TGTGCCAGCTCACCAGGGGGCAACCTAAATGAGCAGTTCTTC. Amino acid sequence: CASSPGGNLNEQFF.

In nucleotides, the CDR3 is TGTGCCTGGAGTGTAATTAGAGACAGCTCTCGGTGGAGTGGCTATGGCTACACCTTC. As protein: CAWSVIRDSSRWSGYGYTF. The gene calls are TRBV30 and TRBJ1-2; maybe TRBD1 (5 bases). CDR1 is GTSNPN and CDR2 is SVGIG in the germline V gene (reference sequence). The CDR3 length is 19 residues. V was trimmed by 0 bases and J by 4 bases, leaving 27 bases between them.

This rearrangement joins TRBV2 to TRBJ2-7, with 8 bases that match TRBD1. V was clipped by 4 bases and J by 6 bases; unmatched bases: 5. The germline gives CDR1 SNHLY, CDR2 FYNNEI. The CDR3 is 13 residues long. In nucleotides, the CDR3 is TGTGCCAGCAGTGGGACAGGGTTACGCGAGCAGTACTTC. The encoded protein is CASSGTGLREQYF. The complete variable domain, with remaining parts taken from reference TRBV2 and TRBJ2-7, reads EPEVTQTPSHQVTQMGQEVILRCVPISNHLYFYWYRQILGQKVEFLVSFYNNEISEKSEIFDDQFSVERPDGSNFTLKIRSTKLEDSAMYFCASSGTGLREQYFGPGTRLTVT.

The rearrangement links TRBV2 to TRBJ1-1, with unresolved D. The CDR3 runs to 14 residues. Germline CDR1 reads SNHLY; CDR2 reads FYNNEI. Trimming stripped 6 bases from V and 4 bases from J, with 15 bases between. This chain's CDR3 is CASRRNVGITEAFF. CDR3 in DNA: TGTGCCAGCAGGCGAAACGTGGGGATCACTGAAGCTTTCTTT. Full variable domain (remainder filled in from reference TRBV2 and TRBJ1-1): EPEVTQTPSHQVTQMGQEVILRCVPISNHLYFYWYRQILGQKVEFLVSFYNNEISEKSEIFDDQFSVERPDGSNFTLKIRSTKLEDSAMYFCASRRNVGITEAFFGQGTRLTVV.

The chain recombines TRBV5-1 with TRBJ2-7; 9 bases align to TRBD2. J gave up 7 bases and V 3 bases, and 11 bases lay outside the gene matches. The germline V gene encodes CDR1 SGHRS and CDR2 YFSETQ. The length of the CDR3 is 15 residues. The CDR3: CASSSLAGGGREQYF. As DNA, the CDR3 is TGCGCCAGCAGCTCCCTGGCGGGAGGGGGACGGGAGCAGTACTTC.

This rearrangement joins TRBV6-5 to TRBJ1-2; TRBD1 might be the D (6 bases). The germline gives CDR1 MNHEY, CDR2 SVGAGI. Trimming pared 6 bases from V and 8 bases from J, leaving 16 bases between. The CDR3 runs to 13 residues. The CDR3 DNA is TGTGCCAGCAGCCTTTCAGGACAGTTCGGCTACACCTTC. Amino acid sequence: CASSLSGQFGYTF.

The rearrangement joins TRBV7-9 to TRBJ2-7; D gene uncertain. The CDR3 loop spans 12 amino acids. Germline V CDR1 and CDR2: SEHNR, FQNEAQ (reference sequence). V shed 6 bases and J shed 2 bases, with 8 bases lying between them. The DNA for the CDR3 is TGTGCCAGCAGTCTCCCGACCTACGAGCAGTACTTC. Encoded protein: CASSLPTYEQYF.

This sequence joins TRBV5-1 and TRBJ2-5; D perhaps matches TRBD1 (6 bases). V was cut by 4 bases and J by 5 bases, with 15 bases left in between. The CDR3 totals 14 residues. Germline V lookup: CDR1 SGHRS, CDR2 YFSETQ. DNA for the CDR3: TGCGCCAGCAGCCCCGGGACATTCGGTGAGACCCAGTACTTC. It yields the protein CASSPGTFGETQYF.

V usage is TRBV2 and J usage is TRBJ1-1, with 11 bases lining up with TRBD1. The CDR3 covers 13 residues. Germline V CDR1 and CDR2: SNHLY, FYNNEI. Trimming cost V 6 bases and J 10 bases; bases outside gene matches: 7. CDR3 bases: TGTGCCAGCAGATCGGGACAGGGGGTGGGAGCTTTCTTT. Its translation: CASRSGQGVGAFF.

This chain connects TRBV7-3 to TRBJ2-7; TRBD1 aligns across 8 bases. This CDR3 has 15 residues. Germline loops: CDR1 SGHTA, CDR2 FQGTGA. Unmatched junction bases numbered 8, after V lost 2 bases and J lost 5 bases. CDR3 residues: CASSLAGTGRNEQYF. The DNA of the CDR3 is TGTGCCAGCAGCTTAGCCGGGACAGGTCGAAACGAGCAGTACTTC.

The chain carries TRBV4-1 and TRBJ2-7; 8 bases are shared with TRBD1. The CDR3 loop spans 15 amino acids. With V trimmed by 6 bases and J by 6 bases, 13 bases remained unmatched. CDR1 is MGHRA, CDR2 YSYEKL, per germline. The CDR3 nucleotides read TGCGCCAGCAGTCATACCGGGACAGGCGGGTCCGAGCAGTACTTC. This gives the protein CASSHTGTGGSEQYF.

This rearrangement joins TRBV6-5 to TRBJ2-3, with TRBD2 identical over 9 bases. The V and J ends lost 8 bases and 5 bases, in that order; junction bases with no gene match: 8. Germline V gene data show CDR1 as MNHEY and CDR2 as SVGAGI. This CDR3 spans 14 amino acids. The CDR3 protein is CASAPGLAGDTQYF. The CDR3 coding sequence is TGTGCCAGCGCCCCGGGACTAGCCGGAGATACGCAGTATTTT.

This chain connects TRBV4-1 to TRBJ2-1, with D tentatively TRBD2 (5 bases). Per the germline V gene, CDR1 is MGHRA and CDR2 is YSYEKL. The length of the CDR3 is 12 residues. Trimming pared 3 bases from V and 12 bases from J, leaving 12 bases between. The CDR3 DNA is TGCGCCAGCAGCCATAGTAGCGTGGCGCAGTTCTTC. Amino acid sequence: CASSHSSVAQFF.

The chain couples TRBV7-2 to TRBJ2-7; no definite D call. Trimming took off 3 bases at V and 0 bases at J, with 3 bases between the two ends. Germline V CDR1 and CDR2: SGHTA, FQGNSA. There are 12 residues in the CDR3. The CDR3: CASSLSSYEQYF. The CDR3 nucleotides read TGTGCCAGCAGCTTGAGCTCCTACGAGCAGTACTTC.

The chain has TRBV2 and TRBJ2-7, with D hard to call. Trimming stripped 5 bases from V and 3 bases from J, with 5 bases between. CDR1 is SNHLY, CDR2 FYNNEI, per germline. The CDR3 runs to 11 residues. The CDR3 loop reads CASSQIYEQYF. Written as DNA, the CDR3 is TGTGCCAGCAGTCAGATCTACGAGCAGTACTTC.

This chain connects TRBV10-3 to TRBJ2-5; perhaps TRBD1 as D (5 bases). The CDR3 extends over 13 amino acids. CDR1 and CDR2 from the germline V gene are ENHRY and SYGVKD. V lost 4 bases to trimming and J lost 4 bases, with 10 bases between them. The CDR3 sequence is CAISARVGETQYF. For the CDR3, the DNA is TGTGCCATCAGTGCCAGGGTAGGAGAGACCCAGTACTTC.

This clone was seen a few times. This chain connects TRBV10-2 to TRBJ2-7; a weak D match, TRBD1 (7 bases). The CDR3 contains 13 residues. The V end lost 4 bases, the J end lost 7 bases, and 14 bases lay between the germline ends. Germline values: CDR1 WSHSY, CDR2 SAAADI. The CDR3 DNA reads as TGCGCCAGCAGTGGACAGGGAGGTGTTGAGCAGTACTTC. It is translated as CASSGQGGVEQYF.

V gene TRBV7-9 combines with J gene TRBJ1-3; tentative D call: TRBD1 (6 bases). This CDR3 region has 16 residues. Trimming left V 5 bases short and J 1 base short, with 15 bases between. Germline CDR1 is SEHNR and CDR2 is FQNEAQ (reference sequence). This chain's CDR3 is CASSPTGLLSGNTIYF. The CDR3 region has the DNA TGTGCCAGCAGCCCCACAGGGTTACTGTCTGGAAACACCATATATTTT.

This chain connects TRBV28 to TRBJ2-5; D unclear. The V gene lost 7 bases and the J gene lost 5 bases, with 17 bases spanning the gap. CDR3 length: 14 residues. Per germline, CDR1 MDHEN and CDR2 SYDVKM. CDR3 sequence reads: CASNPFGRRETQYF. CDR3 in DNA: TGTGCCAGCAATCCTTTTGGGCGTAGGGAGACCCAGTACTTC.

The V and J genes are TRBV5-6 and TRBJ2-1; TRBD2 agrees at 9 bases. The ends lost 4 bases at V and 4 bases at J; junction bases unmatched: 12. CDR1 and CDR2 from the germline V gene are SGHDT and YYEEEE. This CDR3 spans 17 amino acids. The CDR3 region is CASSKTVTAGGYNEQFF. The CDR3 DNA is TGTGCCAGCAGCAAAACGGTGACTGCGGGGGGGTACAATGAGCAGTTCTTC.